Below, 20 T cell receptor beta chains from the same sample are listed, as sequenced in a study of blood T cell repertoires in COVID-19. Measured with immunoSEQ multiplex PCR; TCRdb has only the in-frame clones, and not every one. The data hold tens of thousands of clones, with 88% observed a single time. The sequenced material came from peripheral blood. The receptors come from a human donor in a cohort sampled during active COVID-19.

This clone was counted only a few times. Different DNA sequences within this sample yield the same CDR3. The J gene is TRBJ2-1, the V gene TRBV9; TRBD1 matches 8 bases. Germline loops: CDR1 SGDLS, CDR2 YYNGEE. The ends lost 0 bases at V and 3 bases at J; junction bases unmatched: 2. The length of the CDR3 is 15 residues. CDR3 DNA: TGTGCCAGCAGCGTAGTTGGGACAGGCTACAATGAGCAGTTCTTC. Its translation is CASSVVGTGYNEQFF.

This chain connects TRBV4-2 to TRBJ2-3, with 12 nucleotides matching TRBD2. The CDR3 is 18 amino acids. CDR1 and CDR2 from the germline V gene are LGHNA and YNFKEQ. V lost 0 bases to trimming and J lost 5 bases; unmatched junction nucleotides: 9. DNA for the CDR3: TGTGCCAGCAGCCAAGACCCCCTAGCGGGGGGGAGGATAGATACGCAGTATTTT. Protein: CASSQDPLAGGRIDTQYF.

The chain carries TRBV7-2 and TRBJ1-1, with 8 bases aligning to TRBD1. Germline loops: CDR1 SGHTA, CDR2 FQGNSA. This CDR3 has 13 residues. Trimming at V came to 7 bases and at J to 8 bases, leaving 9 bases not matched to a gene. Written as DNA, the CDR3 is TGTGCCAGCACCTCAGGACAGGGAAGGGAAGCTTTCTTT. It encodes CASTSGQGREAFF.

This clone has only a few counts. CDR3 DNA: TGCGCCAGCAGCTTGGGCTGGGGCGAGAGCACTGAAGCTTTCTTT. Its protein product is CASSLGWGESTEAFF. The gene calls are TRBV5-1 and TRBJ1-1, with a tentative D call TRBD1 (5 bases). This CDR3 is 15 amino acids long. The V end lost 0 bases, the J end lost 4 bases, and 13 bases lay between the germline ends. CDR1 is SGHRS, CDR2 YFSETQ, per germline.

V gene TRBV5-1 combines with J gene TRBJ2-3, with 12 bases fitting TRBD2. Germline V gives CDR1 SGHRS, CDR2 YFSETQ. The CDR3 is 17 residues long. Trimming took 0 bases from V and 9 from J; bases not matched to a gene: 11. The CDR3 region is CASSLALASGGVGTQYF. The CDR3 bases are TGCGCCAGCAGCTTGGCCCTGGCTAGCGGGGGGGTAGGGACGCAGTATTTT.

This chain joins TRBV18 and TRBJ2-2; 9 bases match TRBD1. The germline gives CDR1 KGHSH, CDR2 LQKENI. J lost 2 bases, V lost 2 bases, and 3 bases had no gene match. CDR3 length: 16 amino acids. This CDR3 reads CASSPRGQGNTGELFF. The CDR3 DNA follows: TGTGCCAGCTCACCAAGGGGACAGGGTAACACCGGGGAGCTGTTTTTT.

This clone was recorded once. A read error may produce the germline difference seen at one junction end. This chain links TRBV18 with TRBJ1-1; no definite D call. Germline assignment: CDR1 KGHSH and CDR2 LQKENI. This CDR3 has 14 amino acids. CDR3 coding DNA: TGTGCCAGCTCACCCGGCCGCGGGGAGCCTGAGGCTTTCTTT. Residues: CASSPGRGEPEAFF.

This clone was recorded once. The chain links TRBV10-3 to TRBJ1-6; 8 bases match TRBD1. The V and J ends lost 1 base and 10 bases, in that order; junction bases with no gene match: 6. The CDR3 covers 15 residues. In germline, CDR1 is ENHRY, CDR2 SYGVKD. CDR3 sequence: CAISELQGVGSPLHF. DNA of the CDR3: TGTGCCATCAGTGAGTTACAGGGGGTTGGGTCACCCCTCCACTTT.

The chain has TRBV6-2 or TRBV6-3 and TRBJ2-6, with D possibly being TRBD1 (6 bases). CDR3 length: 17 amino acids. Germline V CDR1 and CDR2: MNHEY, SVGEGT. The V and J ends lost 5 bases and 1 base respectively, with 15 bases between them. This CDR3 reads CASSQSTGLSGANVLTF. In nucleotides, the CDR3 is TGTGCCAGCAGTCAATCGACAGGCTTGTCTGGGGCCAACGTCCTGACTTTC.

The V and J genes are TRBV7-2 and TRBJ1-6, with a weak D call TRBD1 (6 bases). V shed 1 base and J shed 3 bases, with 10 bases lying between them. CDR3 length: 16 amino acids. Germline-derived CDR1 and CDR2 are SGHTA and FQGNSA. This CDR3 is CASSLGQAYYNSPLHF. CDR3 DNA sequence: TGTGCCAGCAGCTTAGGACAGGCTTACTATAATTCACCCCTCCACTTT.

The rearrangement joins TRBV18 to TRBJ2-7, with D hard to call. CDR1 is KGHSH, CDR2 LQKENI, per germline. V lost 3 bases, J lost 6 bases, and 12 bases lay in between. The CDR3 is 13 residues long. In DNA, the CDR3 is TGTGCCAGCTCACCGATTCACGAGGTCGAGCAGTACTTC. Translation: CASSPIHEVEQYF.

V usage is TRBV3-1 (or the pseudogene TRBV3-2) and J usage is TRBJ1-6; TRBD1 matches 8 bases. This CDR3 is built from 14 residues. The V gene's germline CDR1 is LGHDT and CDR2 YNNKEL (reference sequence). With V trimmed by 8 bases and J by 7 bases, 7 bases remained unmatched. In DNA, the CDR3 is TGTGCCAGCGGAGCCGGGACAGGAAATTCACCCCTCCACTTT. Its translation: CASGAGTGNSPLHF.

The CDR3 coding sequence is TGCGCCCCCAAAGAGAAGGGCGGAGGCGTC. This translates into CAPKEKGGGV. This sequence joins TRBV10-2 and TRBJ2-7, with D maybe TRBD2 (5 bases). The CDR3 covers 10 residues. CDR1 is WSHSY and CDR2 is SAAADI in the germline V gene.

This sequence joins TRBV6-2 or TRBV6-3 and TRBJ2-7, with D hard to call. Germline-derived CDR1 and CDR2 are MNHEY and SVGEGT. The CDR3 spans 12 residues. V was pared by 1 base and J by 5 bases, with 6 bases between. DNA for the CDR3: TGTGCCAGCAGTTACTTCGACAACGAGCAGTACTTC. This gives the protein CASSYFDNEQYF.

This clone showed up just once. The J gene is TRBJ1-5, the V gene TRBV2; 8 bases match TRBD1. With 6 bases clipped from V and 0 bases from J, the junction kept 4 bases outside the gene matches. Germline V gene data show CDR1 as SNHLY and CDR2 as FYNNEI. The CDR3 has 15 residues. The CDR3 here is CASSPQGDSNQPQHF. CDR3 sequence (DNA): TGTGCCAGCAGCCCACAGGGGGATAGCAATCAGCCCCAGCATTTT.

The chain employs TRBV4-2 and TRBJ2-2, with a weak D call TRBD1 (6 bases). The CDR3 runs to 15 residues. From germline, CDR1 is LGHNA and CDR2 YNFKEQ. The V end lost 3 bases, the J end lost 2 bases, and 10 bases lay between the germline ends. CDR3 DNA sequence: TGTGCCAGCAGCCAGAAGGACAGAAACACCGGGGAGCTGTTTTTT. It is translated as CASSQKDRNTGELFF.

The rearrangement links TRBV18 to TRBJ1-5; D unresolved. V was clipped by 3 bases and J by 8 bases, with 14 bases between them. This CDR3 has 14 residues. The V gene's germline CDR1 is KGHSH and CDR2 LQKENI. The CDR3 nucleotides read TGTGCCAGCTCACCGCAACAGCTCCCGGAGCCCCAGCATTTT. Its protein product is CASSPQQLPEPQHF.

This chain joins TRBV27 and TRBJ2-7; 12 nucleotides align to TRBD2. Losses at the gene ends were 5 bases for V and 5 bases for J; bases not matched to a gene: 10. Germline CDR1 MNHEY, CDR2 SMNVEV (reference sequence). The length of the CDR3 is 16 residues. This CDR3 reads CASSGFSSGGANEQYF. In DNA, the CDR3 is TGTGCCAGCAGTGGGTTCTCTAGCGGGGGGGCCAACGAGCAGTACTTC.

This clone appeared once. The V and J genes are TRBV5-6 and TRBJ2-1, with 7 bases aligning to TRBD1. From germline, CDR1 is SGHDT and CDR2 YYEEEE. V was clipped by 4 bases and J by 7 bases; unmatched bases: 2. The CDR3 runs to 12 residues. The CDR3 DNA is TGTGCCAGCAGCGGGACAGCGAATGAGCAGTTCTTC. It codes for CASSGTANEQFF.

This clone has more than one count but fewer than ten. J is TRBJ2-3 and V is TRBV6-4, with 10 bases identical to TRBD2. CDR3 length: 16 amino acids. V lost 0 bases and J lost 2; bases outside the gene matches: 2. Germline CDR1 and CDR2: MRHNA and SNTAGT. CDR3 DNA: TGTGCCAGCAGTGACTCGAGCGGGGGGGCCACAGATACGCAGTATTTT. Encoded protein: CASSDSSGGATDTQYF.